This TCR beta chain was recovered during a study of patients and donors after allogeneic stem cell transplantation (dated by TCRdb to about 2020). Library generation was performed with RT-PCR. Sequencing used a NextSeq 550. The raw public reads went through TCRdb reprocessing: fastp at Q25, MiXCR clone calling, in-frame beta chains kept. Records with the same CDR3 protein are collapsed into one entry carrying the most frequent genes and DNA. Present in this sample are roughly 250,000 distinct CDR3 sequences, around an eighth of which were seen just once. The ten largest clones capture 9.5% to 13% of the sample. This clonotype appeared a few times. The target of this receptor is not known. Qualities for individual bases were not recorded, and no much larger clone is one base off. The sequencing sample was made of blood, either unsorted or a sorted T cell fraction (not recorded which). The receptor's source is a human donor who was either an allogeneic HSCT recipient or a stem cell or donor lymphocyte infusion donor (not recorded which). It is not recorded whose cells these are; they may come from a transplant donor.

The base sequence is TGCAGTGCTGGTACCGGGACTAACACAGATACGCAGTATTTT. Translated, this is CSAGTGTNTDTQYF. The chain is made from TRBV20-1 and TRBJ2-3; 7 central bases correspond to TRBD2. Measured from the cysteine to the phenylalanine, the CDR3 is 14 residues long. Left in the record is the CDR3 DNA by itself, 42 bases read in frame from the first base. The germline V end is reduced by 5 bases and the J end by 2 bases; junction bases left unmatched: 7. Via the germline V gene (reference sequence), CDR1 is DFQATT and CDR2 SNEGSKA.